This is a list of T cell receptor beta chains from one sample in a study of cytomegalovirus exposure and HLA in healthy donors. Assay: immunoSEQ multiplex PCR; the TCRdb copy retains only in-frame clones and omits some. Of approximately 22,000 clones in the sample, around 77% were seen once. The sample comprised PBMCs. These receptors were obtained from a man between 60 and 70 years old in good health and CMV-seronegative. The CDR3 runs from the conserved cysteine through the conserved F or W. Fields, in order: V gene, CDR3 length, D gene, clone size, J gene, CDR3 DNA, CDR3 protein. The D gene is left open where the match is weak. Rows may omit the clone size; those that give it use once, few, many or a size class.

TRBV27	14	TRBD1	.	TRBJ2-7	TGTGCCAGCAGTTTCGGGACAGGCTACTACGAGCAGTACTTC	CASSFGTGYYEQYF
TRBV6-1	15	TRBD1	.	TRBJ2-7	TGTGCCAGCAGTACCCGACAGGGGGCATGGGACGAGCAGTACTTC	CASSTRQGAWDEQYF
TRBV6-5	14	TRBD1	.	TRBJ2-7	TGTGCCAGCAGTTACAGTGACAGGGGGTTCGAGCAGTACTTC	CASSYSDRGFEQYF
TRBV5-1	16	.	.	TRBJ1-4	TGCGCCAGCAGCTTATCGGGGAATATAGCTAATGAAAAACTGTTTTTT	CASSLSGNIANEKLFF
TRBV19	17	.	.	TRBJ1-1	TGTGCCAGTAGAGGCGGTGGGTGGGGGGAAGAGAACACTGAAGCTTTCTTT	CASRGGGWGEENTEAFF
TRBV6-4	14	.	.	TRBJ2-1	TGTGCCAGCAGTGACTCGTCCGGGAACGGTGAGCAGTTCTTC	CASSDSSGNGEQFF
TRBV19	16	TRBD1	.	TRBJ1-4	TGTGCCAGTAGTATGGCCGGGACAGCAACTAATGAAAAACTGTTTTTT	CASSMAGTATNEKLFF
TRBV27	16	TRBD1	.	TRBJ1-1	TGTGCCAGCAGTCCGGACAGGGGCCGGATGAACACTGAAGCTTTCTTT	CASSPDRGRMNTEAFF
TRBV5-5	14	.	few	TRBJ2-2	TGTGCCAGCAGCTTGGCCGGGACTACCGGGGAGCTGTTTTTT	CASSLAGTTGELFF
TRBV19	15	.	.	TRBJ1-1	TGTGCCAGTACCTGGAGTCGGGGAGGGGGAACTGAAGCTTTCTTT	CASTWSRGGGTEAFF
TRBV27	14	TRBD1	.	TRBJ2-7	TGTGCCAGCAGTCACGGGACAGGGCAACACGAGCAGTACTTC	CASSHGTGQHEQYF
TRBV7-2	18	TRBD1	.	TRBJ1-2	TGTGCCAGCAGCTATACTCCACTGACAGGGGGCCGTGGCTATGGCTACACCTTC	CASSYTPLTGGRGYGYTF
TRBV11-2	14	.	.	TRBJ1-1	TGTGCCAGCAGCTTAGGGGTCCCGGGCACTGAAGCTTTCTTT	CASSLGVPGTEAFF
TRBV30	9	.	.	TRBJ2-7	TGTGCCTATGGCCCCGAGCAGTACTTC	CAYGPEQYF
TRBV9	17	.	.	TRBJ2-1	TGTGCCAGCAGCGTAGACCGGGGGGCAAGCTCCTACAATGAGCAGTTCTTC	CASSVDRGASSYNEQFF
TRBV18	19	.	.	TRBJ2-7	TGTGCCAGCTCACCCCTCAGAGGTGGGGGGAGTCTTAGCTCCTACGAGCAGTACTTC	CASSPLRGGGSLSSYEQYF
TRBV9	15	.	.	TRBJ2-5	TGTGCCAGCAGCGTAGCCACGGGGAATCGAGAGACCCAGTACTTC	CASSVATGNRETQYF
TRBV25-1	15	.	.	TRBJ1-4	TGTGCCAGCAGCGATATTGGGGGCTCAAATGAAAAACTGTTTTTT	CASSDIGGSNEKLFF
TRBV5-5	15	TRBD2	few	TRBJ2-7	TGTGCCAGCAGCTTCTCCCTAGCGGGAGGTTACGAGCAGTACTTC	CASSFSLAGGYEQYF
TRBV5-1	17	TRBD1	few	TRBJ2-2	TGCGCCAGCAGCTTCGGACAGGGGTTCGCGAACACCGGGGAGCTGTTTTTT	CASSFGQGFANTGELFF
TRBV14	12	.	once	TRBJ2-1	TGTGCCAGCAGCCGTCAGAACAATGAGCAGTTCTTC	CASSRQNNEQFF
TRBV6-6	13	.	.	TRBJ1-1	TGTGCCAGCAGAGTACAGGGTCACACTGAAGCTTTCTTT	CASRVQGHTEAFF
TRBV6-5	14	.	.	TRBJ2-5	TGTGCCAGCAGTTACCTCCGGGGGCAAGAGACCCAGTACTTC	CASSYLRGQETQYF